A selection of T cell receptor beta chains follows, all from one sample in a study of shared clonotypes between healthy human individuals. The data were produced by immunoSEQ multiplex PCR, yet TCRdb's version contains in-frame clones alone and is incomplete. The table has some 320,000 clones, 80% to 90% seen once. Input material: memory CD8+ T cells sorted from blood. Every receptor here comes from a man younger than 30 in good health. The CDR3 runs from the conserved cysteine through the conserved F or W. Each record gives: clone size, J gene, D gene, V gene, CDR3 protein, CDR3 DNA. The D gene is left open where the match is weak. Clone size is stated in some rows and not others, as once, few, many or a class when expanded.

>.|TRBJ2-7|TRBD2|TRBV9
CASSVGGAGDGEQYF
TGTGCCAGCAGCGTAGGCGGGGCGGGAGATGGCGAGCAGTACTTC
>.|TRBJ1-2|TRBD1|TRBV5-4
CASSFLRGQSF
TGTGCCAGCAGCTTCCTCAGGGGGCAATCCTTC
>few|TRBJ2-1|TRBD1|TRBV4-1
CASSPHRGQDNEQFF
TGCGCCAGCAGCCCCCACCGAGGACAGGACAATGAGCAGTTCTTC
>once|TRBJ1-1|.|TRBV13
CASSLWGETTEAFF
TGTGCCAGCAGCTTATGGGGGGAAACGACTGAAGCTTTCTTT
>.|TRBJ1-4|TRBD1|TRBV6-4
CASRAPDRDTKLFF
TGTGCCAGCAGGGCCCCGGACAGGGATACAAAACTGTTTTTT
>.|TRBJ2-1|.|TRBV25-1
CASSEGLSEQFF
TGTGCCAGCAGTGAGGGCCTAAGTGAGCAGTTCTTC
>.|TRBJ2-7|.|TRBV5-8
CASSPWGQGYEQYF
TGTGCCAGCAGCCCCTGGGGGCAGGGCTACGAGCAGTACTTC
>.|TRBJ2-1|.|TRBV4-3
CASSQDVGHGAGRQFF
TGCGCCAGCAGCCAAGATGTGGGACACGGGGCAGGTAGGCAGTTCTTC
>.|TRBJ2-7|.|TRBV7-9
CASSLESRDPHEQYF
TGTGCCAGCAGCTTAGAATCCAGGGACCCCCACGAGCAGTACTTC
>once|TRBJ1-5|.|TRBV7-2
CASSLAWGDGQPQHF
TGTGCCAGCAGCTTAGCTTGGGGGGACGGTCAGCCCCAGCATTTT
>.|TRBJ2-5|TRBD2|TRBV30
CAWSGGLAGVQETQYF
TGTGCCTGGAGTGGGGGACTAGCGGGAGTCCAAGAGACCCAGTACTTC
>.|TRBJ2-7|TRBD1|TRBV7-9
CASSSPGQGVYEQYF
TGTGCCAGCAGCTCCCCGGGACAGGGTGTCTACGAGCAGTACTTC
>.|TRBJ2-7|.|TRBV27
CASSFGPGAGSSYEQYF
TGTGCCAGCAGTTTTGGGCCCGGGGCAGGCAGCTCCTACGAGCAGTACTTC
>.|TRBJ1-2|TRBD1|TRBV9
CASSTGTAGGYTF
TGTGCCAGCAGTACAGGGACAGCTGGTGGCTACACCTTC
>once|TRBJ2-3|TRBD2|TRBV11-1
CASSSGTSLVTDTQYF
TGTGCCAGCAGCTCCGGGACTAGTTTGGTCACAGATACGCAGTATTTT
>.|TRBJ2-1|.|TRBV5-1
CASSLVGGSYNEQFF
TGCGCCAGCAGCTTGGTTGGCGGCTCCTACAATGAGCAGTTCTTC
>few|TRBJ2-7|.|TRBV5-5
CASSLSGYEQYF
TGTGCCAGCAGCCTTAGCGGTTACGAGCAGTACTTC
>.|TRBJ2-7|.|TRBV7-8
CASSAHQGPSYEQYF
TGTGCCAGCAGCGCGCACCAGGGGCCCTCCTACGAGCAGTACTTC
>.|TRBJ1-2|.|TRBV9
CASSVDGTEYGYTF
TGTGCCAGCAGCGTAGATGGGACGGAGTATGGCTACACCTTC
>once|TRBJ2-7|TRBD1|TRBV19
CASSGGTGAYEQYF
TGTGCCAGTAGTGGCGGGACAGGGGCCTACGAGCAGTACTTC
>.|TRBJ2-2|.|TRBV7-9
CASSPPHTGELFF
TGTGCCAGCAGCCCCCCCCACACCGGGGAGCTGTTTTTT
>.|TRBJ2-3|.|TRBV30
CAWSVGGIGTDTQYF
TGTGCCTGGAGTGTTGGGGGGATAGGCACAGATACGCAGTATTTT
>.|TRBJ2-5|.|TRBV29-1
CSVRDGQRVQETQYF
TGCAGCGTTCGGGATGGACAGAGAGTCCAAGAGACCCAGTACTTC
>.|TRBJ1-1|.|TRBV9
CASSVWEHTEAFF
TGTGCCAGCAGCGTCTGGGAACACACTGAAGCTTTCTTT
>.|TRBJ1-1|.|TRBV28
CASSPRAGVGPEAFF
TGTGCCAGCAGTCCCCGGGCAGGGGTTGGTCCTGAAGCTTTCTTT
>.|TRBJ2-1|TRBD2|TRBV6-5
CASSPNGGRYNEQFF
TGTGCCAGCAGTCCCAATGGCGGGAGATACAATGAGCAGTTCTTC
>.|TRBJ2-7|TRBD1|TRBV27
CASSLIGTGYEQYF
TGTGCCAGCAGTTTAATCGGGACAGGGTACGAGCAGTACTTC
>.|TRBJ1-2|.|TRBV6-5
CASSYGGGMDGYTF
TGTGCCAGCAGTTACGGTGGGGGAATGGATGGCTACACCTTC
>.|TRBJ2-1|.|TRBV2
CASSGADTSFPLEQFF
TGTGCCAGCAGTGGGGCAGATACATCGTTCCCTCTCGAGCAGTTCTTC
>.|TRBJ2-3|.|TRBV13
CASSSNTISTDTQYF
TGTGCCAGCAGCTCTAACACGATTAGCACAGATACGCAGTATTTT
>.|TRBJ2-7|TRBD2|TRBV4-1
CASSRRVDAGGPNGEQYF
TGCGCCAGCAGCCGAAGGGTAGACGCGGGAGGGCCTAATGGCGAGCAGTACTTC
>.|TRBJ2-1|TRBD2|TRBV30
CALKKGLAGGSSYNEQFF
TGTGCCTTAAAAAAGGGACTAGCGGGAGGGAGCTCCTACAATGAGCAGTTCTTC